This is a list of T cell receptor beta chains from one sample in a study of cytomegalovirus exposure and HLA in healthy donors. Profiled with immunoSEQ multiplex PCR; TCRdb holds only in-frame clones, not every one. The profile shows about 90,000 clones, about two thirds of them singletons. What was sequenced was PBMCs. Source of these receptors: a woman between 25 and 40 years old in good health and CMV-seropositive. Both conserved end residues are part of each CDR3. The D gene is left open where the match is weak. A row's size may be missing; if present it is once, few, many or a size class.

clone_size: few
j_call: TRBJ2-7
v_call: TRBV9
d_call: NA
cdr3_aa: CASADSYEQYF
cdr3_nt: TGTGCCAGCGCGGACTCCTACGAGCAGTACTTC

clone_size: NA
j_call: TRBJ1-6
v_call: TRBV5-1
d_call: TRBD1
cdr3_aa: CASSLSGQGLIPLHF
cdr3_nt: TGCGCCAGCAGCTTGTCGGGACAGGGACTTATACCCCTCCACTTT

clone_size: few
j_call: TRBJ2-4
v_call: TRBV2
d_call: NA
cdr3_aa: CASAHRKNIQYF
cdr3_nt: TGTGCCAGCGCCCACAGAAAAAACATTCAGTACTTC

clone_size: NA
j_call: TRBJ2-7
v_call: TRBV12-5
d_call: NA
cdr3_aa: CASGGNRAPHEQYF
cdr3_nt: TGTGCTAGTGGTGGCAACAGGGCACCCCACGAGCAGTACTTC

clone_size: NA
j_call: TRBJ2-3
v_call: TRBV6-5
d_call: NA
cdr3_aa: CASTTTGTDTQYF
cdr3_nt: TGTGCCAGCACCACGACAGGCACAGATACGCAGTATTTT

clone_size: NA
j_call: TRBJ2-7
v_call: TRBV29-1
d_call: NA
cdr3_aa: CSVEGRQGSSYEQYF
cdr3_nt: TGCAGCGTTGAAGGTAGGCAGGGTTCCTCCTACGAGCAGTACTTC

clone_size: NA
j_call: TRBJ2-1
v_call: TRBV27
d_call: TRBD2
cdr3_aa: CASSLGGYNEQFF
cdr3_nt: TGTGCCAGCAGTTTGGGAGGGTACAATGAGCAGTTCTTC

clone_size: NA
j_call: TRBJ2-7
v_call: TRBV27
d_call: TRBD1
cdr3_aa: CASSFSTGRTYEQYF
cdr3_nt: TGTGCCAGCAGTTTCTCGACAGGGCGAACCTACGAGCAGTACTTC

clone_size: NA
j_call: TRBJ1-2
v_call: TRBV5-5
d_call: NA
cdr3_aa: CASTLIAANYGYTF
cdr3_nt: TGTGCCAGCACGTTAATAGCAGCTAACTATGGCTACACCTTC

clone_size: NA
j_call: TRBJ1-5
v_call: TRBV6-5
d_call: TRBD1
cdr3_aa: CATRKGQGQQPQHF
cdr3_nt: TGTGCCACCCGAAAGGGACAGGGCCAACAGCCCCAGCATTTT

clone_size: NA
j_call: TRBJ1-2
v_call: TRBV6-1
d_call: NA
cdr3_aa: CASIHQVYGYTF
cdr3_nt: TGTGCCAGCATCCATCAGGTTTATGGCTACACCTTC

clone_size: NA
j_call: TRBJ2-1
v_call: TRBV18
d_call: TRBD2
cdr3_aa: CASSPAGLAGGGSYNEQFF
cdr3_nt: TGTGCCAGCTCACCCGCGGGACTAGCGGGGGGAGGCTCCTACAATGAGCAGTTCTTC

clone_size: NA
j_call: TRBJ1-4
v_call: TRBV9
d_call: TRBD1
cdr3_aa: CASSTRDRAEKLFF
cdr3_nt: TGTGCCAGCAGCACCCGGGACAGGGCTGAAAAACTGTTTTTT

clone_size: NA
j_call: TRBJ1-1
v_call: TRBV19
d_call: TRBD1
cdr3_aa: CASSIHRQGVTEAFF
cdr3_nt: TGTGCCAGTAGTATACATCGACAGGGCGTCACTGAAGCTTTCTTT

clone_size: few
j_call: TRBJ1-3
v_call: TRBV7-3
d_call: NA
cdr3_aa: CASSPGSPGNTIYF
cdr3_nt: TGTGCCAGCAGCCCCGGGTCACCTGGGAACACCATATATTTT

clone_size: once
j_call: TRBJ1-2
v_call: TRBV2
d_call: TRBD1
cdr3_aa: CASKLGTGDYGYTF
cdr3_nt: TGTGCCAGCAAGCTTGGGACAGGGGACTATGGCTACACCTTC

clone_size: NA
j_call: TRBJ2-2
v_call: TRBV9
d_call: NA
cdr3_aa: CASSVQDTGELFF
cdr3_nt: TGTGCCAGCAGCGTACAGGACACCGGGGAGCTGTTTTTT

clone_size: NA
j_call: TRBJ1-4
v_call: TRBV23-1
d_call: TRBD1
cdr3_aa: CASSRQGASANEKLFF
cdr3_nt: TGCGCCAGCAGTCGCCAGGGGGCCTCGGCTAATGAAAAACTGTTTTTT

clone_size: NA
j_call: TRBJ2-5
v_call: TRBV5-6
d_call: NA
cdr3_aa: CASSPDQETQYF
cdr3_nt: TGTGCCAGCAGCCCGGACCAAGAGACCCAGTACTTC

clone_size: NA
j_call: TRBJ1-2
v_call: TRBV28
d_call: NA
cdr3_aa: CASSWVGGGYTF
cdr3_nt: TGTGCCAGCAGTTGGGTCGGAGGAGGCTACACCTTC

clone_size: NA
j_call: TRBJ1-5
v_call: TRBV27
d_call: TRBD1
cdr3_aa: CASSLSIGQGSNQPQHF
cdr3_nt: TGTGCCAGCAGTTTATCAATTGGACAGGGCTCTAATCAGCCCCAGCATTTT

clone_size: NA
j_call: TRBJ1-3
v_call: TRBV7-2
d_call: NA
cdr3_aa: CASSLDVITRLAIYF
cdr3_nt: TGTGCCAGCAGCTTAGATGTGATCACCAGGCTGGCCATATATTTT

clone_size: NA
j_call: TRBJ2-1
v_call: TRBV27
d_call: NA
cdr3_aa: CASSRLTSFNEQFF
cdr3_nt: TGTGCCAGCAGCCGTCTGACTAGTTTCAATGAGCAGTTCTTC

clone_size: NA
j_call: TRBJ1-1
v_call: TRBV11-3
d_call: NA
cdr3_aa: CASSWGGGSEAFF
cdr3_nt: TGTGCCAGCAGCTGGGGAGGGGGTTCTGAAGCTTTCTTT

clone_size: few
j_call: TRBJ1-3
v_call: TRBV6-1
d_call: TRBD1
cdr3_aa: CASSGGDSRNTIYF
cdr3_nt: TGTGCCAGCAGTGGAGGGGACAGCAGAAACACCATATATTTT

clone_size: NA
j_call: TRBJ2-7
v_call: TRBV28
d_call: NA
cdr3_aa: CANRSDSSSYEQYF
cdr3_nt: TGTGCCAACAGGTCCGACAGTAGCTCCTACGAGCAGTACTTC

clone_size: NA
j_call: TRBJ1-2
v_call: TRBV19
d_call: TRBD1
cdr3_aa: CASATGVYGYTF
cdr3_nt: TGTGCCAGCGCGACAGGGGTTTATGGCTACACCTTC

clone_size: NA
j_call: TRBJ1-4
v_call: TRBV29-1
d_call: TRBD1
cdr3_aa: CSVQTGDEKLFF
cdr3_nt: TGCAGCGTCCAGACAGGGGACGAAAAACTGTTTTTT

clone_size: NA
j_call: TRBJ2-3
v_call: TRBV4-2
d_call: NA
cdr3_aa: CASSQESLASTDTQYF
cdr3_nt: TGTGCCAGCAGCCAAGAATCGCTAGCCAGCACAGATACGCAGTATTTT

clone_size: NA
j_call: TRBJ2-7
v_call: TRBV11-3
d_call: NA
cdr3_aa: CASSWGEIPSYEQYF
cdr3_nt: TGTGCCAGCAGCTGGGGGGAGATACCTTCCTACGAGCAGTACTTC

clone_size: NA
j_call: TRBJ1-2
v_call: TRBV5-1
d_call: TRBD1
cdr3_aa: CASSLNLGGAGGYTF
cdr3_nt: TGCGCCAGCAGCCTCAACTTAGGGGGCGCAGGGGGCTACACCTTC

clone_size: NA
j_call: TRBJ1-1
v_call: TRBV19
d_call: NA
cdr3_aa: CASSRAGGYTEAFF
cdr3_nt: TGTGCCAGTAGTCGGGCGGGGGGGTACACTGAAGCTTTCTTT

clone_size: NA
j_call: TRBJ2-1
v_call: TRBV11-1
d_call: TRBD1
cdr3_aa: CASSLVGTDYNEQFF
cdr3_nt: TGTGCCAGCAGCTTAGTCGGGACAGACTACAATGAGCAGTTCTTC

clone_size: NA
j_call: TRBJ2-1
v_call: TRBV30
d_call: TRBD2
cdr3_aa: CAWSTGTSGGANEQFF
cdr3_nt: TGTGCCTGGAGTACCGGGACTAGCGGGGGGGCAAATGAGCAGTTCTTC

clone_size: NA
j_call: TRBJ2-1
v_call: TRBV11-2
d_call: NA
cdr3_aa: CASSLVGQGHLRDEQFF
cdr3_nt: TGTGCCAGCAGCTTAGTAGGTCAGGGGCACTTACGCGATGAGCAGTTCTTC

clone_size: NA
j_call: TRBJ1-2
v_call: TRBV5-6
d_call: TRBD1
cdr3_aa: CASSPGTGGWRDGYTF
cdr3_nt: TGTGCCAGCAGCCCCGGGACAGGGGGCTGGCGGGATGGCTACACCTTC

clone_size: few
j_call: TRBJ2-7
v_call: TRBV11-2
d_call: NA
cdr3_aa: CASSFRQEAYTSYEQYF
cdr3_nt: TGTGCCAGCAGCTTCCGACAGGAAGCCTATACCTCCTACGAGCAGTACTTC

clone_size: once
j_call: TRBJ1-5
v_call: TRBV5-8
d_call: NA
cdr3_aa: CASSSLGDQPQHF
cdr3_nt: TGTGCCAGCAGCTCCCTCGGGGATCAGCCCCAGCATTTT

clone_size: NA
j_call: TRBJ1-2
v_call: TRBV7-9
d_call: NA
cdr3_aa: CASSLVTTALSGYTF
cdr3_nt: TGTGCCAGCAGCTTAGTCACAACAGCCCTATCTGGCTACACCTTC

clone_size: NA
j_call: TRBJ2-7
v_call: TRBV19
d_call: NA
cdr3_aa: CASSRSLGTYYEQYF
cdr3_nt: TGTGCCAGTAGTAGATCCCTCGGGACTTACTACGAGCAGTACTTC

clone_size: NA
j_call: TRBJ2-7
v_call: TRBV29-1
d_call: TRBD1
cdr3_aa: CSVGGQGYEQYF
cdr3_nt: TGCAGCGTTGGGGGACAGGGGTACGAGCAGTACTTC

clone_size: NA
j_call: TRBJ2-1
v_call: TRBV7-2
d_call: TRBD1
cdr3_aa: CASTPWTGGFGEQFF
cdr3_nt: TGTGCCAGCACTCCCTGGACAGGGGGGTTTGGTGAGCAGTTCTTC

clone_size: NA
j_call: TRBJ1-2
v_call: TRBV7-2
d_call: TRBD1
cdr3_aa: CASSLTGGALYGYTF
cdr3_nt: TGTGCCAGCAGCTTAACAGGGGGCGCCTTATATGGCTACACCTTC

clone_size: few
j_call: TRBJ2-3
v_call: TRBV7-8
d_call: NA
cdr3_aa: CASSLAGRVTTDTQYF
cdr3_nt: TGTGCCAGCAGCTTAGCTGGGCGGGTGACCACAGATACGCAGTATTTT